Below, 21 T cell receptor beta chains from the same sample are listed, as sequenced in a study of blood T cell repertoires in COVID-19. Sequencing was performed with immunoSEQ multiplex PCR; in TCRdb, only in-frame clones are kept and a portion is missing. The data show about 160,000 clones, around four fifths seen once. Input material: peripheral blood. All receptors come from an older man with acute or convalescent COVID-19.

Only one count was recorded for this clone. This chain connects TRBV7-8 to TRBJ1-4, with 7 bases identical to TRBD1. The CDR3 covers 13 residues. Germline V lookup: CDR1 SGHVS, CDR2 FQNEAQ. Germline trimming cut 2 bases from V and 7 bases from J; bases unmatched to any gene: 1. The CDR3 bases are TGTGCCAGCAGCTTAAACAGGGGTGAAAAACTGTTTTTT. Translation gives CASSLNRGEKLFF.

DNA for the CDR3: TGTGCCAGGGCGACAGGGGGAGCCACCGGGGAGCTGTTTTTT. Protein sequence: CARATGGATGELFF. The genes are TRBV2 and TRBJ2-2, with 9 bases identical to TRBD1. The CDR3 is 14 amino acids. The V gene's germline CDR1 is SNHLY and CDR2 FYNNEI. Losses at the gene ends were 9 bases for V and 4 bases for J; bases not matched to a gene: 6.

J is TRBJ1-2 and V is TRBV11-2; possibly TRBD1 for D (6 bases). Germline V CDR1 and CDR2: SGHAT, FQNNGV. CDR3 length: 15 residues. The V end lost 2 bases, the J end lost 2 bases, and 12 bases lay between the germline ends. CDR3 sequence (DNA): TGTGCCAGCAGCTTACAAAGGACAGCAAACTATGGCTACACCTTC. Its translation: CASSLQRTANYGYTF.

This chain uses TRBV6-5 with TRBJ2-7, with TRBD1 matching 10 bases. Germline V gene sequence: CDR1 MNHEY, CDR2 SVGAGI. J gave up 3 bases and V 11 bases, and 7 bases lay outside the gene matches. The CDR3 has 13 residues. The CDR3 DNA reads TGTGCCTGTTCGACAGGGGGCGGCTACGAGCAGTACTTC. Translated: CACSTGGGYEQYF.

The chain is built from TRBV5-6 and TRBJ2-3; D is possibly TRBD2 (5 bases). Germline V gene lookup returns CDR1 SGHDT and CDR2 YYEEEE. CDR3 length equals 14 residues. The V end was cut by 1 base, the J end by 1 base, with 7 bases between. CDR3 residues: CASSLYGGTDTQYF. The CDR3 bases are TGTGCCAGCAGCTTGTACGGGGGCACAGATACGCAGTATTTT.

The rearrangement links TRBV6-2 or TRBV6-3 to TRBJ2-2; TRBD1 agrees at 9 bases. The CDR3 spans 15 residues. Losses at the gene ends were 4 bases for V and 10 bases for J; bases not matched to a gene: 10. Looked up from germline, CDR1 is MNHEY and CDR2 is SVGEGT. The CDR3 reads CASSSPGTGLTELFF. CDR3 in DNA: TGTGCCAGCAGTTCCCCCGGGACAGGGCTCACGGAGCTGTTTTTT.

The genes are TRBV2 and TRBJ2-7; D is undetermined. Germline V gene lookup returns CDR1 SNHLY and CDR2 FYNNEI. This CDR3 spans 12 amino acids. V shed 6 bases and J shed 0 bases, with 6 bases lying between them. CDR3 in DNA: TGTGCCAGCAGAGGAGACTCCTACGAGCAGTACTTC. Protein sequence: CASRGDSYEQYF.

The gene calls are TRBV3-1 (or the pseudogene TRBV3-2) and TRBJ2-3; 8 bases line up with TRBD1. V lost 2 bases and J lost 4; bases outside the gene matches: 8. The CDR3 runs 16 residues. Germline V gene data show CDR1 as LGHDT and CDR2 as YNNKEL (reference sequence). The CDR3 sequence is CASSQRDPGGSDTQYF. The CDR3 bases are TGTGCCAGCAGCCAACGGGACCCAGGGGGCTCAGATACGCAGTATTTT.

This rearrangement joins TRBV7-7 to TRBJ1-1, with a weak D call TRBD1 (5 bases). The ends were cut back, 5 bases at V and 1 base at J, with 8 bases in the middle. CDR3 size: 13 residues. Germline V lookup: CDR1 SSHAT, CDR2 FNYEAQ (reference sequence). The chain's CDR3 is CASSLTANTEAFF. In DNA, the CDR3 is TGTGCCAGCAGCCTGACAGCGAACACTGAAGCTTTCTTT. The entire variable domain, with the rest obtained from reference TRBV7-7 and TRBJ1-1, is as follows: GAGVSQSPRYKVTKRGQDVTLRCDPISSHATLYWYQQALGQGPEFLTYFNYEAQPDKSGLPSDRFSAERPEGSISTLTIQRTEQRDSAMYRCASSLTANTEAFFGQGTRLTVV.

This chain joins TRBV4-2 and TRBJ2-7, with D perhaps matching TRBD2 (6 bases). Germline CDR1 LGHNA, CDR2 YNFKEQ. This CDR3 is 16 amino acids long. Trimming cost V 4 bases and J 4 bases, with 20 bases left between them. CDR3 in amino acids: CASSPSLGRRIYEQYF. The CDR3 DNA reads as TGTGCCAGCAGCCCGAGTCTAGGGAGGAGGATATACGAGCAGTACTTC.

The chain carries TRBV5-1 and TRBJ2-7; D is unresolved. Trimming took off 0 bases at V and 2 bases at J, with 9 bases between the two ends. The length of the CDR3 is 14 residues. Per the germline V gene, CDR1 is SGHRS and CDR2 is YFSETQ. The DNA of the CDR3 is TGCGCCAGCAGCTTGGAACCAGGAACCTACGAGCAGTACTTC. This encodes CASSLEPGTYEQYF.

V gene TRBV6-1 combines with J gene TRBJ2-4; 7 bases match TRBD1. Trimming at V came to 2 bases and at J to 4 bases, leaving 5 bases not matched to a gene. CDR3 length: 15 residues. The germline gives CDR1 MNHNS, CDR2 SASEGT. The CDR3 DNA reads as TGTGCCAGCAGTGAACCCGCAGGGGGTAAAAACATTCAGTACTTC. This translates into CASSEPAGGKNIQYF.

This clone was seen repeatedly, ten times or more. CDR3 in DNA: TGTGCCAGCAGCTTAGCGGGGGGGATCACAGATACGCAGTATTTT. This codes for CASSLAGGITDTQYF. The V gene is TRBV7-8, the J gene TRBJ2-3, with 7 bases identical to TRBD2. Per the germline V gene, CDR1 is SGHVS and CDR2 is FQNEAQ. This CDR3 is 15 amino acids long. With 0 bases clipped from V and 2 bases from J, the junction kept 2 bases outside the gene matches.

The CDR3 here is CASVGANYGYTF. CDR3 coding DNA: TGTGCCTCAGTGGGGGCGAACTATGGCTACACCTTC. The chain employs TRBV7-9 and TRBJ1-2; a possible D gene is TRBD1 (6 bases). This CDR3 has 12 residues. The germline CDR1 and CDR2 sequences are SEHNR and FQNEAQ (reference sequence). Trimming left V 11 bases short and J 2 bases short, with 12 bases between. The entire variable domain, with the rest obtained from reference TRBV7-9 and TRBJ1-2, is as follows: DTGVSQNPRHKITKRGQNVTFRCDPISEHNRLYWYRQTLGQGPEFLTYFQNEAQLEKSRLLSDRFSAERPKGSFSTLEIQRTEQGDSAMYLCASVGANYGYTFGSGTRLTVV.

This clone was recorded only once. J is TRBJ1-1 and V is TRBV5-4; D is uncertain. The CDR3 loop spans 15 amino acids. The germline V gene has CDR1 SGHNT and CDR2 YYREEE (reference sequence). V dropped 0 bases and J dropped 3 bases, with 12 bases sitting between them. DNA of the CDR3: TGTGCCAGCAGCTTGGGAGGGAGTGGGTACACTGAAGCTTTCTTT. Protein product: CASSLGGSGYTEAFF.

The V call is TRBV24-1, the J call TRBJ2-5, with a possible D match to TRBD1 (6 bases). This CDR3 has 12 amino acids. V dropped 4 bases and J dropped 5 bases, with 7 bases sitting between them. CDR1 is KGHDR, CDR2 SFDVKD, per germline. CDR3 bases: TGTGCCACCAGTGAGAGGGGGGAGACCCAGTACTTC. Protein product: CATSERGETQYF.

The chain links TRBV6-4 to TRBJ2-1, with TRBD2 matching over 10 bases. Germline V lookup: CDR1 MRHNA, CDR2 SNTAGT. Losses at the gene ends were 3 bases for V and 6 bases for J; bases not matched to a gene: 14. The CDR3 consists of 18 residues. This CDR3 reads CASSDLAGDWRKGNEQFF. The CDR3, as DNA: TGTGCCAGCAGTGATCTAGCGGGAGATTGGAGGAAAGGCAATGAGCAGTTCTTC.

The chain combines TRBV6-4 with TRBJ2-2, with TRBD1 as a possible D gene (6 bases). The CDR3 spans 14 residues. Trimming took off 4 bases at V and 2 bases at J, with 8 bases between the two ends. The germline V gene has CDR1 MRHNA and CDR2 SNTAGT. The DNA of the CDR3 is TGTGCCAGCAGTGCAGGGGTCAACACCGGGGAGCTGTTTTTT. Its translation is CASSAGVNTGELFF.

The rearrangement joins TRBV10-3 to TRBJ2-1, with TRBD1 identical over 7 bases. With V trimmed by 0 bases and J by 4 bases, 9 bases remained unmatched. Germline V gene lookup returns CDR1 ENHRY and CDR2 SYGVKD. There are 17 residues in the CDR3. The CDR3 spells CAISESRTGPLYNEQFF. The CDR3 nucleotides are TGTGCCATCAGTGAGTCCAGGACAGGCCCCTTATACAATGAGCAGTTCTTC.

This chain uses TRBV5-1 with TRBJ1-1, with a possible D match to TRBD1 (6 bases). V dropped 3 bases and J dropped 3 bases, with 15 bases sitting between them. The germline V gene has CDR1 SGHRS and CDR2 YFSETQ. The CDR3 covers 15 residues. This CDR3 is CASSSDGGQDTEAFF. In DNA, the CDR3 is TGCGCCAGCAGCTCAGACGGGGGGCAGGACACTGAAGCTTTCTTT.

The rearrangement joins TRBV5-4 to TRBJ2-6; 8 bases map to TRBD1. This CDR3 contains 17 residues. V dropped 4 bases and J dropped 3; count of bases not matched to a gene: 9. Germline CDR1 is SGHNT and CDR2 is YYREEE (reference sequence). CDR3 bases: TGTGCCAGCAGCCCCGGACAGGGACAGTTTGGGGCCAACGTCCTGACTTTC. Its protein is CASSPGQGQFGANVLTF.